The clone carrying this T cell receptor beta chain was recorded many times. Its antigen is unidentified. The sample comes from a study of T cells in Graves' hyperthyroidism and ophthalmopathy. Study as a whole: Before any treatment, at initial diagnosis, peripheral blood was collected. Whole-study findings and limits: Separation of ophthalmopathy from stable hyperthyroidism was achieved by a 13 V-J model.

RNA transcripts yielded amplified TCR beta CDR3 regions. RT-PCR in the first round (using the HTBI primer set) targeted the TCR CDR3. TCRdb reanalysed the multiplex PCR reads using MiXCR and keeps one entry per CDR3 protein. Of approximately 400,000 distinct CDR3 sequences detected, 15% to 20% appear once; the ten largest clones hold 3.5% to 4%. From germline, CDR1 is SGHTA and CDR2 FQGNSA. Trimming cost V 0 bases and J 9 bases, with 11 bases left between them. The CDR3 covers 13 residues. The chain employs TRBV7-2 and TRBJ2-5, with D unresolved. Sequencing was done on a sample of blood. This clonotype was sampled from a woman under 30 with Graves' hyperthyroidism. The CDR3 here is CASSLATAEAQYF. The CDR3 DNA is TGTGCCAGCAGCTTAGCGACCGCCGAGGCCCAGTACTTC.